These 21 T cell receptor beta chains originate from one sample sequenced in a study of blood T cell repertoires in COVID-19. Clones were sequenced by immunoSEQ multiplex PCR, and TCRdb holds only the in-frame ones, with some missing. Here the sample spans around 220,000 clones, about 90% being singletons. The sequencing sample was made of PBMCs or T cells enriched from blood (not recorded which). The source is a woman in her twenties or thirties with acute COVID-19.

The chain uses TRBV7-2 and TRBJ1-5, with 8 nucleotides matching TRBD1. The V gene's germline CDR1 is SGHTA and CDR2 FQGNSA. This CDR3 is 15 amino acids long. The junction had 6 bases not matched to a gene; V was cut back by 5 bases and J by 3 bases. The CDR3 DNA is TGTGCCAGCAGCCCACCGACAGGGGCCAATCAGCCCCAGCATTTT. Residues: CASSPPTGANQPQHF. The full variable domain, its missing parts supplied by reference TRBV7-2 and TRBJ1-5, is GAGVSQSPSNKVTEKGKDVELRCDPISGHTALYWYRQSLGQGLEFLIYFQGNSAPDKSGLPSDRFSAERTGGSVSTLTIQRTQQEDSAVYLCASSPPTGANQPQHFGDGTRLSIL.

As for this clone: A junction end diverges from the germline sequence, so it may reflect a read error. The rearrangement links TRBV16 to TRBJ1-2, with 8 bases that match TRBD1. The CDR3 covers 12 residues. Germline V CDR1 and CDR2: KGHSY, FQNENV. CDR3 protein: CASSQRQGLRHF. The CDR3 DNA reads as TGTGCCAGCAGCCAGAGACAGGGGCTCCGGCACTTC.

V is TRBV9 and J is TRBJ2-1, with 9 positions matching TRBD1. J gave up 7 bases and V 0 bases, and 2 bases lay outside the gene matches. This CDR3 is 14 amino acids long. Looked up from germline, CDR1 is SGDLS and CDR2 is YYNGEE. The CDR3 DNA sequence: TGTGCCAGCAGCGTAGGGGACAGGGATAATGAGCAGTTCTTC. Its protein is CASSVGDRDNEQFF.

The chain carries TRBV23-1 and TRBJ1-6; D possibly corresponds to TRBD1 (5 bases). TRBV23-1 is labeled an ORF, and its function is uncertain. The CDR3 totals 17 residues. V lost 2 bases and J 8 bases, leaving 19 bases between the germline ends. The CDR3 coding sequence is TGCGCCAGCAGTCAACCCCGGTTAGGGGCCGGTTATTCACCCCTCCACTTT. Translation: CASSQPRLGAGYSPLHF.

This clone occurred once. The chain joins TRBV28 to TRBJ1-2, with 7 bases fitting TRBD1. Germline V gives CDR1 MDHEN, CDR2 SYDVKM. Trimming took 5 bases from V and 0 from J; bases not matched to a gene: 9. The CDR3 has 16 amino acids. CDR3 coding DNA: TGTGCCAGCAGTCTCCGACAGGGTCGGGCTAACTATGGCTACACCTTC. This codes for CASSLRQGRANYGYTF.

The chain has TRBV10-2 and TRBJ2-3, with a weak D call TRBD1 (6 bases). The ends were cut back, 4 bases at V and 2 bases at J, with 10 bases in the middle. Per germline, CDR1 WSHSY and CDR2 SAAADI. The CDR3 sequence is 14 residues long. The CDR3, as DNA: TGCGCCAGCAGTGCAAACAGGGTCACAGATACGCAGTATTTT. Protein sequence: CASSANRVTDTQYF.

This rearrangement joins TRBV10-3 to TRBJ2-7; 7 nucleotides align to TRBD1. The CDR3 loop spans 14 amino acids. The V segment lost 3 bases and the J segment 3 bases; nucleotides outside the gene matches: 5. Germline CDR1 reads ENHRY; CDR2 reads SYGVKD. CDR3 DNA sequence: TGTGCCATCAGTGAATCGGGACAGAACTACGAGCAGTACTTC. Its protein is CAISESGQNYEQYF.

V is TRBV2 and J is TRBJ2-1, with 8 bases lining up with TRBD2. In germline, CDR1 is SNHLY, CDR2 FYNNEI. Trimming at V came to 4 bases and at J to 13 bases, leaving 9 bases not matched to a gene. CDR3 length: 13 amino acids. The CDR3 sequence: CASSVGTSVDQFF. DNA for the CDR3: TGTGCCAGCAGTGTCGGGACTAGTGTGGATCAGTTCTTC.

The chain links TRBV19 to TRBJ1-6, with 7 nucleotides matching TRBD1. CDR1 is LNHDA and CDR2 is SQIVND in the germline V gene (reference sequence). Unmatched junction bases numbered 5, after V lost 5 bases and J lost 1 base. The CDR3 is 16 residues long. The CDR3 region has the DNA TGTGCCAGTAGTGTGACAGGGAAGTCCTATAATTCACCCCTCCACTTT. This encodes CASSVTGKSYNSPLHF. The full variable domain, completed using reference TRBV19 and TRBJ1-6, is DGGITQSPKYLFRKEGQNVTLSCEQNLNHDAMYWYRQDPGQGLRLIYYSQIVNDFQKGDIAEGYSVSREKKESFPLTVTSAQKNPTAFYLCASSVTGKSYNSPLHFGNGTRLTVT.

The chain combines TRBV3-1 (or the pseudogene TRBV3-2) with TRBJ1-4, with 8 bases fitting TRBD1. This CDR3 has 18 amino acids. Germline V lookup: CDR1 LGHDT, CDR2 YNNKEL (reference sequence). V lost 0 bases, J lost 8 bases, and 14 bases stayed unmatched. The CDR3 loop reads CASSQDPGGAGREEKLFF. DNA of the CDR3: TGTGCCAGCAGCCAAGATCCAGGGGGCGCCGGGAGAGAGGAAAAACTGTTTTTT.

The chain employs TRBV6-6 and TRBJ2-2; tentatively, D is TRBD1 (6 bases). Trimming took off 8 bases at V and 2 bases at J, with 18 bases between the two ends. CDR3 length: 16 residues. CDR1 and CDR2 from the germline V gene are MNHNY and SVGAGI (reference sequence). The CDR3: CASGAGTNDNTGELFF. The CDR3 nucleotides read TGTGCCAGCGGGGCCGGGACAAACGATAACACCGGGGAGCTGTTTTTT.

There are a few counts of this clone. The rearrangement links TRBV3-1 (or the pseudogene TRBV3-2) to TRBJ2-1; a possible D gene is TRBD2 (5 bases). Trimming left V 1 base short and J 5 bases short, with 9 bases between. This CDR3 spans 14 amino acids. Germline-derived CDR1 and CDR2 are LGHDT and YNNKEL (reference sequence). The CDR3 loop reads CASSQGEINNEQFF. The CDR3 nucleotides are TGTGCCAGCAGCCAAGGGGAGATAAACAATGAGCAGTTCTTC.

V and J are TRBV7-2 and TRBJ1-6; 11 bases map to TRBD1. Losses at the gene ends were 5 bases for V and 6 bases for J; bases not matched to a gene: 6. CDR1 and CDR2 from the germline V gene are SGHTA and FQGNSA. There are 16 residues in the CDR3. In DNA form, the CDR3 reads TGTGCCAGCAGCCCTAGGGGGACAGGGGGTAATTCACCCCTCCACTTT. Translated, it gives CASSPRGTGGNSPLHF. Using reference TRBV7-2 and TRBJ1-6 for the parts outside the CDR3, the full variable domain is GAGVSQSPSNKVTEKGKDVELRCDPISGHTALYWYRQSLGQGLEFLIYFQGNSAPDKSGLPSDRFSAERTGGSVSTLTIQRTQQEDSAVYLCASSPRGTGGNSPLHFGNGTRLTVT.

This chain connects TRBV12-5 to TRBJ1-1; 7 bases fit TRBD1. V lost 5 bases, J lost 7 bases, and 1 base stayed unmatched. CDR1 and CDR2 (germline): LGHNT, FRNRAP. The CDR3 consists of 11 residues. CDR3 sequence reads: CASGPGGEAFF. In DNA, the CDR3 is TGTGCTAGTGGTCCAGGGGGTGAAGCTTTCTTT. Variable domain in full (rest from reference TRBV12-5 and TRBJ1-1): DARVTQTPRHKVTEMGQEVTMRCQPILGHNTVFWYRQTMMQGLELLAYFRNRAPLDDSGMPKDRFSAEMPDATLATLKIQPSEPRDSAVYFCASGPGGEAFFGQGTRLTVV.

The chain uses TRBV28 and TRBJ2-1; no definite D call. Germline lookup yields CDR1 MDHEN and CDR2 SYDVKM. Trimming left V 2 bases short and J 1 base short, with 9 bases between. The length of the CDR3 is 15 residues. The CDR3 nucleotides read TGTGCCAGCAGTTTAGGCGGATGGTCCTACAATGAGCAGTTCTTC. It encodes CASSLGGWSYNEQFF.

This clone was detected only a few times. The chain employs TRBV5-1 and TRBJ2-5; TRBD1 aligns across 7 bases. J was trimmed by 0 bases and V by 6 bases; bases with no gene match: 5. Germline V lookup: CDR1 SGHRS, CDR2 YFSETQ. The CDR3 covers 14 residues. CDR3 bases: TGCGCCAGCACGTGGGACAGCAACCAAGAGACCCAGTACTTC. It encodes CASTWDSNQETQYF.

The chain has TRBV3-1 (or the pseudogene TRBV3-2) and TRBJ2-1; perhaps TRBD2 as D (6 bases). Germline values: CDR1 LGHDT, CDR2 YNNKEL (reference sequence). The V end was cut by 0 bases, the J end by 7 bases, with 7 bases between. This CDR3 spans 13 amino acids. The CDR3 DNA reads as TGTGCCAGCAGCCAAGATGGGAGGAATGAGCAGTTCTTC. Protein product: CASSQDGRNEQFF.

The V and J genes are TRBV7-3 and TRBJ2-1, with 11 bases aligning to TRBD2. This CDR3 has 18 amino acids. V dropped 4 bases and J dropped 0; count of bases not matched to a gene: 8. CDR1 is SGHTA and CDR2 is FQGTGA in the germline V gene. CDR3 DNA: TGTGCCAGCAGCTCTACTAGCGGGGGCTTTAGCTCCTACAATGAGCAGTTCTTC. The encoded protein is CASSSTSGGFSSYNEQFF.

The CDR3 region is CASSGRSGSHFTF. In DNA form, the CDR3 reads TGTGCCAGCAGTGGCCGGAGCGGGTCCCACTTCACCTTC. The V and J genes are TRBV6-2 or TRBV6-3 and TRBJ1-2; D unresolved. Germline V lookup: CDR1 MNHEY, CDR2 SVGEGT. V lost 5 bases and J 13 bases, leaving 20 bases between the germline ends. CDR3 length equals 13 residues.

DNA for the CDR3: TGTGCCAGCAGTGGGACAGGGGGCGAGACCGGGGAGCTGTTTTTT. This encodes CASSGTGGETGELFF. The chain has TRBV25-1 and TRBJ2-2; TRBD1 agrees at 11 bases. This CDR3 has 15 residues. In germline, CDR1 is MGHDK, CDR2 SYGVNS. V trimming: 4 bases; J trimming: 5 bases; junction bases outside the gene matches: 3.

This clone was observed a few times. V is TRBV7-9 and J is TRBJ1-1; maybe TRBD1 (5 bases). CDR3 length equals 14 residues. Per germline, CDR1 SEHNR and CDR2 FQNEAQ (reference sequence). V was cut by 4 bases and J by 4 bases, with 13 bases left in between. CDR3 DNA sequence: TGTGCCAGCAGCTCGAATCAGGGTGGCACTGAAGCTTTCTTT. As protein: CASSSNQGGTEAFF.